The present T cell receptor beta chain was sequenced within a study of identifying expanded T cells in peripheral blood. Collection occurred without any documented infections or immune events in donors. Germline loops: CDR1 SGHRS, CDR2 YFSETQ. The germline V and J ends were trimmed by 0 bases and 4 bases, with 19 bases remaining between them. The CDR3 is 18 amino acids. Sequencing was performed with immunoSEQ multiplex PCR; in TCRdb, only in-frame clones are kept and a portion is missing. This sample yields about 85,000 clones, of which 70% to 90% are seen a single time; 19% belongs to the top ten. This sequence joins TRBV5-1 and TRBJ1-4, with unresolved D. The sequencing sample was made of blood. This clonotype originated in a person aged 18 to 69 in good health. The CDR3 coding sequence is TGCGCCAGCAGCTTGGGGTTTTCGGATTACCCTTTTAATGAAAAACTGTTTTTT. It is translated as CASSLGFSDYPFNEKLFF.